Described below is a single TCR beta chain sequence and its context. Its antigen is currently unknown. These data are taken from a study of T cells after yellow fever vaccination. Background on the study: SMART-Seq v4 Ultra Low Input prepared the low-cell-number fractions.

The CDR3 spans 21 residues. Germline trimming cut 2 bases from V and 0 bases from J; bases unmatched to any gene: 14. Germline CDR1 SGHVS, CDR2 FNYEAQ. TCRdb re-derived calls from the 5' RACE reads in MiXCR, one entry per CDR3 protein. Of 250,000 to 350,000 distinct CDR3 sequences listed, roughly 7% are singletons. Whole-study results and caveats: A secondary response was less intense yet reached its peak sooner, at day 5 versus 15. After the booster, 96% of CD4 and 88% of CD8 primary-response clones were re-detected.

This sequence was found in a man aged 18 to 29 who received the YFV17D yellow fever vaccine. Source: PBMCs, taken more than 40 days after the first yellow fever vaccination. The genes are TRBV7-6 and TRBJ2-1; TRBD2 matches 12 bases. Here the CDR3 reads CASSLTLTSGGMISSYNEQFF. CDR3 DNA sequence: TGTGCCAGCAGCTTAACTTTGACTAGCGGGGGAATGATCAGCTCCTACAATGAGCAGTTCTTC. Looking up the rest from reference TRBV7-6 and TRBJ2-1 gives the full variable domain: GAGVSQSPRYKVTKRGQDVALRCDPISGHVSLYWYRQALGQGPEFLTYFNYEAQQDKSGLPNDRFSAERPEGSISTLTIQRTEQRDSAMYRCASSLTLTSGGMISSYNEQFFGPGTRLTVL.